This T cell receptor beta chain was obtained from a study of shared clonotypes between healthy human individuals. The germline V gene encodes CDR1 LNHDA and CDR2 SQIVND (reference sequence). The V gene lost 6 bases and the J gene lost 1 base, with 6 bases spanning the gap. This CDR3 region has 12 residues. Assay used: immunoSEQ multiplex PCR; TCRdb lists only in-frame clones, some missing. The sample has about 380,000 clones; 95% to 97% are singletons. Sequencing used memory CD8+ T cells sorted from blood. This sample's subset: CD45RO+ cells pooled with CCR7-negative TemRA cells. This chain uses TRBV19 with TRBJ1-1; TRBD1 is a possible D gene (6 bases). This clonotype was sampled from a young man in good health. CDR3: CASSRGNTEAFF. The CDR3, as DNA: TGTGCCAGTAGCAGGGGGAACACTGAAGCTTTCTTT. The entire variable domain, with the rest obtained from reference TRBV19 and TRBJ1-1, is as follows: DGGITQSPKYLFRKEGQNVTLSCEQNLNHDAMYWYRQDPGQGLRLIYYSQIVNDFQKGDIAEGYSVSREKKESFPLTVTSAQKNPTAFYLCASSRGNTEAFFGQGTRLTVV.